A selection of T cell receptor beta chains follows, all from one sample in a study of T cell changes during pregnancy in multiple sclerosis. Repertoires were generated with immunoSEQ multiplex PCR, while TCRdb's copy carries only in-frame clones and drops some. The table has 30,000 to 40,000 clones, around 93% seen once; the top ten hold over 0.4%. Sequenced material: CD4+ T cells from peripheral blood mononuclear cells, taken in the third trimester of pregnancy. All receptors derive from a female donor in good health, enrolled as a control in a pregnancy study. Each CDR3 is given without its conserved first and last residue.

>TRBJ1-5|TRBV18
ASSPPGTVAFNQPQH
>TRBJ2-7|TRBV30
AWSFDRSEQY
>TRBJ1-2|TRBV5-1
ASSAGTGKGGYT
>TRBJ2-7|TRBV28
ASISSYEQY
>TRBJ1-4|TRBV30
AWSAGHGEKLF
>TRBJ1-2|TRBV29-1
SVGWTNGYT
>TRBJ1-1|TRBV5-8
ASSLPGDISAF
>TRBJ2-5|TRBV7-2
ASSPGPGQETQY
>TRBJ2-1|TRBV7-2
ASSPRAGSREQF
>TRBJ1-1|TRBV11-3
ASSLDRLNTEAF
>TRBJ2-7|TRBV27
ASSTRTSGGRY
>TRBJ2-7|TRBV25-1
ASSELGVAGAYEQY
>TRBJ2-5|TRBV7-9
ASSLGTSGRETQY
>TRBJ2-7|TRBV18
ASSLDRVSYEQY
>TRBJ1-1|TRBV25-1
ASSESWIRGTEAF
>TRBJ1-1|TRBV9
ASSPQKGVRWNTEAF
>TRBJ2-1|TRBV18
ASSPALGPSPDNEQF
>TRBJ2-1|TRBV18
ASRGSSWSQTYNEQF
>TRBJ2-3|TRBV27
ASSSNLGTQY
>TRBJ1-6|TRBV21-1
ATRLDRLNSPLH
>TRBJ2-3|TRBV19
ASSIDPGSQDTQY
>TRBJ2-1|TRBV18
ASSRNQPGQGGYNEQF
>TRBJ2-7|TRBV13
ASRVTGTSYEQY
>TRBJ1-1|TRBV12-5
ASGLWGGHEAF
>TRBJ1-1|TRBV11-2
ASSPWTGRTEAF
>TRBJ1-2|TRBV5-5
ASSYSRKPNYGYT
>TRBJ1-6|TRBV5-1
ASSIDRGYNSPPH
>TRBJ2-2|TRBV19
ASTSGPQANTGELF
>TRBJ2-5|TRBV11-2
ASSEDRSSQTQY